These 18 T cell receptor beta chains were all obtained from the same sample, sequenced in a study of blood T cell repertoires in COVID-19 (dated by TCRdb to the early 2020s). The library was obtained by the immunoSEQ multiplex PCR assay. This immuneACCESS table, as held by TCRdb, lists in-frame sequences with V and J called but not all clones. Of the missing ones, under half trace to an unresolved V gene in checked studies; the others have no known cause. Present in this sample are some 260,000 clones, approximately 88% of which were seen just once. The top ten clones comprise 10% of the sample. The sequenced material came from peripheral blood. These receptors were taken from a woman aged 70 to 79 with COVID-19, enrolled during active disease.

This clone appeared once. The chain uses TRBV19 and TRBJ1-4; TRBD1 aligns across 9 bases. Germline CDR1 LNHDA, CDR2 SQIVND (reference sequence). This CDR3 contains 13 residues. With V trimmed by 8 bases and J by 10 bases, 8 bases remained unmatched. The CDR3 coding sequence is TGTGCCAGTGGCCCTACGACAGGGGGAAAACTGTTTTTT. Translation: CASGPTTGGKLFF.

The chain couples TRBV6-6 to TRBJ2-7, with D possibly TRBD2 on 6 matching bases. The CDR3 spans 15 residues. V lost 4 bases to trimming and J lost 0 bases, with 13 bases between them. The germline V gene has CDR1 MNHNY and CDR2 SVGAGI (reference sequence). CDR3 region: CASSSPGLTSYEQYF. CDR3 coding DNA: TGTGCCAGCAGTTCACCGGGACTTACCTCCTACGAGCAGTACTTC.

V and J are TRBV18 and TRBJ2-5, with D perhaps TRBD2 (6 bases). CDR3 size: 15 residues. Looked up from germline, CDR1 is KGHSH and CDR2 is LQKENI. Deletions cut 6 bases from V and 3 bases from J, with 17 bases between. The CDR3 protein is CASSGSWGGEETQYF. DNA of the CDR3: TGTGCCAGCTCGGGGTCCTGGGGAGGCGAAGAGACCCAGTACTTC.

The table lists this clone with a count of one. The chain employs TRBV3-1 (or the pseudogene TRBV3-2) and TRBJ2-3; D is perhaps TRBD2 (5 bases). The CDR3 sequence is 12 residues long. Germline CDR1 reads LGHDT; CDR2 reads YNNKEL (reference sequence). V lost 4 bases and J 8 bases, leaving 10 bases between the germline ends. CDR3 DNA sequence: TGTGCCAGCAGCCCTCCACTAGGTACGCAGTATTTT. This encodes CASSPPLGTQYF.

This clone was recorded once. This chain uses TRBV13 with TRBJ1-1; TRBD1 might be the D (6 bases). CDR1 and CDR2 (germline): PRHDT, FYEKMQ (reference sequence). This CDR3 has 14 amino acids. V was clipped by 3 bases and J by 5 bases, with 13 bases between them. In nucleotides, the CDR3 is TGTGCCAGCAGCTTCACACAGGGAATAACTGAAGCTTTCTTT. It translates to CASSFTQGITEAFF.

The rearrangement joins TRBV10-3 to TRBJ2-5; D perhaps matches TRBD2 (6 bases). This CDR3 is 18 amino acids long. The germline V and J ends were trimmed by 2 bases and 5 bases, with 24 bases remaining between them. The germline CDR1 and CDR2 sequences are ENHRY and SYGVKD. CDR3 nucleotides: TGTGCCATCAGTGAGGGGGTCGGGAGTAGCCCCTCGGGGGAGACCCAGTACTTC. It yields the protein CAISEGVGSSPSGETQYF.

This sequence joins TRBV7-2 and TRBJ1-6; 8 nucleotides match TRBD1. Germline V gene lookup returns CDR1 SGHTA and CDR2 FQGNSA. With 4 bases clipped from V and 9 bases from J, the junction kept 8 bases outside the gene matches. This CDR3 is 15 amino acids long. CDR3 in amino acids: CASSSNRGLSSPLHF. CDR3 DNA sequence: TGTGCCAGCAGCTCCAACAGGGGGTTGAGTTCACCCCTCCACTTT.

CDR3 coding DNA: TGTGCCAGTAGTATACGCCAGGGTGACTATGGCTACACCTTC. Residues: CASSIRQGDYGYTF. This rearrangement joins TRBV19 to TRBJ1-2, with a weak D call TRBD1 (5 bases). CDR3 length: 14 residues. The V end was cut by 2 bases, the J end by 3 bases, with 10 bases between. CDR1 and CDR2 from the germline V gene are LNHDA and SQIVND (reference sequence).

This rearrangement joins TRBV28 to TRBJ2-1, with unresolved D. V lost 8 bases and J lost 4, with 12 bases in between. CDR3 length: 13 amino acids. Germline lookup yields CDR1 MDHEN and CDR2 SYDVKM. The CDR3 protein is CASGPSGYNEQFF. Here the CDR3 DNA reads TGTGCCAGCGGCCCATCAGGTTACAATGAGCAGTTCTTC.

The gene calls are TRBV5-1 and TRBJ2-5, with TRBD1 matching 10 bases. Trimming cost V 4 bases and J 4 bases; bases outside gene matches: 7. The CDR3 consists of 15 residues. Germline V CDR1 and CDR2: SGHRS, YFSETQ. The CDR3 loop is CASSVNDRGRETQYF. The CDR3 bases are TGCGCCAGCAGCGTGAATGACAGGGGGCGAGAGACCCAGTACTTC.

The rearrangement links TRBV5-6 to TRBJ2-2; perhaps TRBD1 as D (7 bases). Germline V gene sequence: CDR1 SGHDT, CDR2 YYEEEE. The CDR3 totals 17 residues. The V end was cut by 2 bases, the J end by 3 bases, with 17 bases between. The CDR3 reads CASSFPGGLADTGELFF. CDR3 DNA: TGTGCCAGCAGCTTTCCAGGGGGGTTGGCGGACACCGGGGAGCTGTTTTTT.

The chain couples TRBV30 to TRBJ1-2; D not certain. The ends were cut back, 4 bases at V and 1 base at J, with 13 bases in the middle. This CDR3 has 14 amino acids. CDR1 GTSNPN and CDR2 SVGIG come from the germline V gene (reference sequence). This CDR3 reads CAWTLSGINYGYTF. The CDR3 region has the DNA TGTGCCTGGACCCTATCGGGGATTAACTATGGCTACACCTTC.

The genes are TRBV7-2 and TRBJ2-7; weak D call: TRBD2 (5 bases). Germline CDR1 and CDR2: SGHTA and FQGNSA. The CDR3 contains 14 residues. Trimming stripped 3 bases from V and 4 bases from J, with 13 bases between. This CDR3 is CASSFSSGVYEQYF. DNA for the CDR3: TGTGCCAGCAGCTTTTCCTCCGGGGTGTACGAGCAGTACTTC.

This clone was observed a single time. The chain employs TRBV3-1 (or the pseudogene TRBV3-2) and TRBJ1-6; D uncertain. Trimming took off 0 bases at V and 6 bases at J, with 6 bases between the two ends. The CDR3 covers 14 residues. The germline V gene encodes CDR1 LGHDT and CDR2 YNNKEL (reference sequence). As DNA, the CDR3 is TGTGCCAGCAGCCAAGAGTATAGTAATTCACCCCTCCACTTT. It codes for CASSQEYSNSPLHF.

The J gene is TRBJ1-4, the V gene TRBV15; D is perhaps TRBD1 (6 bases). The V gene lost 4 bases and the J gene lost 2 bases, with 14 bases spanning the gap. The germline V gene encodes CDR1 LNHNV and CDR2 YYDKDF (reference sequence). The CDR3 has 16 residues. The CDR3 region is CATSKGGFSTNEKLFF. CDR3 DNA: TGTGCCACCAGCAAAGGGGGTTTTTCTACTAATGAAAAACTGTTTTTT. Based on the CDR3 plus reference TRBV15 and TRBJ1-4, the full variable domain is DAMVIQNPRYQVTQFGKPVTLSCSQTLNHNVMYWYQQKSSQAPKLLFHYYDKDFNNEADTPDNFQSRRPNTSFCFLDIRSPGLGDTAMYLCATSKGGFSTNEKLFFGSGTQLSVL.

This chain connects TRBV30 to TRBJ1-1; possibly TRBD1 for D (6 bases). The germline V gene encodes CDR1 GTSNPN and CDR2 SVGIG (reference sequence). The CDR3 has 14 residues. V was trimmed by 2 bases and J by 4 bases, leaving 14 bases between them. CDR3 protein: CAWSLDRYATEAFF. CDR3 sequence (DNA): TGTGCCTGGAGTCTCGACAGGTACGCCACTGAAGCTTTCTTT.

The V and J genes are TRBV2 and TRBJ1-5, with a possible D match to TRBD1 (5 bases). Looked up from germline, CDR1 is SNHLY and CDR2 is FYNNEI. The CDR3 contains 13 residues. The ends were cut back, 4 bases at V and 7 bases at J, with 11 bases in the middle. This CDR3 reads CASSAGGFQPQHF. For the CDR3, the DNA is TGTGCCAGCAGTGCGGGGGGTTTCCAGCCCCAGCATTTT. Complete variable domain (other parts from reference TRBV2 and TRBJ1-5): EPEVTQTPSHQVTQMGQEVILRCVPISNHLYFYWYRQILGQKVEFLVSFYNNEISEKSEIFDDQFSVERPDGSNFTLKIRSTKLEDSAMYFCASSAGGFQPQHFGDGTRLSIL.

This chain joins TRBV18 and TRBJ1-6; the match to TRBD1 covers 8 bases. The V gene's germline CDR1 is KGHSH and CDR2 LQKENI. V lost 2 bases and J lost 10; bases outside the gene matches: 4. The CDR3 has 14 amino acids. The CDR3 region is CASSPGQGGSPLHF. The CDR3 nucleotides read TGTGCCAGCTCACCAGGACAGGGAGGATCACCCCTCCACTTT.